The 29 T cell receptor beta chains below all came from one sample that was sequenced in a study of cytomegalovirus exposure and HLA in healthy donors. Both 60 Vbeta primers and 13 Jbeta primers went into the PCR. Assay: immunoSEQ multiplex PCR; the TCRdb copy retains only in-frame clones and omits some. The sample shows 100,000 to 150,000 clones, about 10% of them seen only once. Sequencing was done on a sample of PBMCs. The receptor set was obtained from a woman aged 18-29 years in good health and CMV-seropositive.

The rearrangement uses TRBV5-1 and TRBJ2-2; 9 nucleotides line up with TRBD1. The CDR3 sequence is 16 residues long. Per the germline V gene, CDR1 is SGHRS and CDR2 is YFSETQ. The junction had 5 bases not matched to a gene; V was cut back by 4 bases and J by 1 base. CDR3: CASSGWTGENTGELFF. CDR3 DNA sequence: TGCGCCAGCAGCGGATGGACAGGGGAGAACACCGGGGAGCTGTTTTTT.

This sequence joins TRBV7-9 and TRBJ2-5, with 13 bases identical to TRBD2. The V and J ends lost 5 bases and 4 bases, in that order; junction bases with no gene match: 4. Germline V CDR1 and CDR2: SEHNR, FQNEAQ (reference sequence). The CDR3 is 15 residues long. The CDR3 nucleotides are TGTGCCAGCAGCAGCGGACTAGCGGGAGCAGAGACCCAGTACTTC. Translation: CASSSGLAGAETQYF.

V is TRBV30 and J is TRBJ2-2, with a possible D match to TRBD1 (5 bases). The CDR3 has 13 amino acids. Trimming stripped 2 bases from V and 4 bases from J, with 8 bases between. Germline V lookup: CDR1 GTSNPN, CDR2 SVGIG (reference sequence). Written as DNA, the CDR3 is TGTGCCTGGAGTCTCCAGGGCACCGGGGAGCTGTTTTTT. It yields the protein CAWSLQGTGELFF.

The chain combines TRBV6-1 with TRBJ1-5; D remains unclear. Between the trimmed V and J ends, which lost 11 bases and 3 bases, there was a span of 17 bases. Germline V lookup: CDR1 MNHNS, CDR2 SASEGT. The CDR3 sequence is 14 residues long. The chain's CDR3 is CACQTWTNNQPQHF. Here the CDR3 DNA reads TGTGCCTGTCAAACATGGACTAACAATCAGCCCCAGCATTTT.

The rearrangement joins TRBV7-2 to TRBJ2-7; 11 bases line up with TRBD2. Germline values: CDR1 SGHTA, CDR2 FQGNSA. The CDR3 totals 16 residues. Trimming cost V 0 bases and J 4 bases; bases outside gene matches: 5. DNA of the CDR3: TGTGCCAGCAGCTTAGCCGGGACTAGCGGATATTACGAGCAGTACTTC. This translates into CASSLAGTSGYYEQYF.

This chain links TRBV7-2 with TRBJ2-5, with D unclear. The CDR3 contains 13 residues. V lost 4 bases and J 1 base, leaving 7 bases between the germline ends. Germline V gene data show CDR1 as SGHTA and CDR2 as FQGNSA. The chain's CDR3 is CASSSRVQETQYF. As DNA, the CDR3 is TGTGCCAGCAGCTCCCGGGTCCAAGAGACCCAGTACTTC.

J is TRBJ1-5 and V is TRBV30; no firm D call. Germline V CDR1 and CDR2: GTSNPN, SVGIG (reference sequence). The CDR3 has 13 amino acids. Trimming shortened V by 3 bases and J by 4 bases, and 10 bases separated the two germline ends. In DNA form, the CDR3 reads TGTGCCTGGAGCTTCACACAGAATCAGCCCCAGCATTTT. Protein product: CAWSFTQNQPQHF.

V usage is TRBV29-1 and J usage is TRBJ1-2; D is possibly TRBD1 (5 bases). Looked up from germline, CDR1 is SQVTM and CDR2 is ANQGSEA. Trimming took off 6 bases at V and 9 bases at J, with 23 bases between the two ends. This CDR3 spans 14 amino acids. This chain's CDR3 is CSVRTQGQGGSYTF. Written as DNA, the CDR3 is TGCAGCGTACGCACGCAGGGCCAGGGCGGGAGCTACACCTTC.

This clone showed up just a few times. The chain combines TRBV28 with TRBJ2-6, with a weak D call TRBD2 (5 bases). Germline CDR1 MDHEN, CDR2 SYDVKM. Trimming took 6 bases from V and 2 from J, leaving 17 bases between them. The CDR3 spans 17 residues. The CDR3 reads CASRRGLFRPGANVLTF. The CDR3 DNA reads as TGTGCCAGCAGGCGCGGACTTTTTAGGCCTGGGGCCAACGTCCTGACTTTC.

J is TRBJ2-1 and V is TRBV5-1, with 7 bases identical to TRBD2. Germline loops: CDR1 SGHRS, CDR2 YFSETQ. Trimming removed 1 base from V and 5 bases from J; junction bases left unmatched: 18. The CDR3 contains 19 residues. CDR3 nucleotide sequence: TGCGCCAGCAGCTTGTTGTACTGGGATGTTAGCGGGCAAAACAATGAGCAGTTCTTC. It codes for CASSLLYWDVSGQNNEQFF.

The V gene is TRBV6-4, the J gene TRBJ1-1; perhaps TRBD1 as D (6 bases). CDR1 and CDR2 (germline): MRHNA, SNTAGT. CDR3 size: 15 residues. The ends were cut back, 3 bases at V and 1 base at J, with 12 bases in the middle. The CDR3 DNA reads TGTGCCAGCAGTGAAACAAACAGGGAGAACACTGAAGCTTTCTTT. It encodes CASSETNRENTEAFF.

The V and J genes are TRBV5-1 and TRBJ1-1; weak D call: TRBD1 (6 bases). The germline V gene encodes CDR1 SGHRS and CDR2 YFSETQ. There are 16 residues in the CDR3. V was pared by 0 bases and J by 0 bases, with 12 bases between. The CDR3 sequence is CASSLGQGMVNTEAFF. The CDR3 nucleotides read TGCGCCAGCAGCTTGGGGCAGGGGATGGTGAACACTGAAGCTTTCTTT.

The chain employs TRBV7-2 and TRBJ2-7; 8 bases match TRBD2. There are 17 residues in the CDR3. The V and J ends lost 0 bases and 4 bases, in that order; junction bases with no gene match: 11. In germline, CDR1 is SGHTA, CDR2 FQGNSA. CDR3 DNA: TGTGCCAGCAGCTTAGCTCCGAGCGGGAGCATGGGGTACGAGCAGTACTTC. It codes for CASSLAPSGSMGYEQYF.

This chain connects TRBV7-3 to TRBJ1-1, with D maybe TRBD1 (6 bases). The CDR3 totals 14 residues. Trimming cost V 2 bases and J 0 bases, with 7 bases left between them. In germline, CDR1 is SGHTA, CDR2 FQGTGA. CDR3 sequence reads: CASSLQGMNTEAFF. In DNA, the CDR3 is TGTGCCAGCAGCTTACAGGGGATGAACACTGAAGCTTTCTTT. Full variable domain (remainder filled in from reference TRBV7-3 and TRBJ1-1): GAGVSQTPSNKVTEKGKYVELRCDPISGHTALYWYRQSLGQGPEFLIYFQGTGAADDSGLPNDRFFAVRPEGSVSTLKIQRTERGDSAVYLCASSLQGMNTEAFFGQGTRLTVV.

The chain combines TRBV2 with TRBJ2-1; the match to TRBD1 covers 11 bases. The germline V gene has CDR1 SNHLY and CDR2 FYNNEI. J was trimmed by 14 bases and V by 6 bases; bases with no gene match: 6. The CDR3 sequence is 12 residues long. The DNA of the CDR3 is TGTGCCAGCAGGAGGACAGGGGGCTTGGAGTTCTTC. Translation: CASRRTGGLEFF.

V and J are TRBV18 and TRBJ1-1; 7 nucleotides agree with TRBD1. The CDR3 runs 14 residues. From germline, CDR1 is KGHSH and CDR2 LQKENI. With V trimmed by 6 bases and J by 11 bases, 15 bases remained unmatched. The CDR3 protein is CASSLRDRDSRAFF. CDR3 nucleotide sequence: TGTGCCAGCTCGCTCCGGGACAGAGACAGTAGGGCTTTCTTT.

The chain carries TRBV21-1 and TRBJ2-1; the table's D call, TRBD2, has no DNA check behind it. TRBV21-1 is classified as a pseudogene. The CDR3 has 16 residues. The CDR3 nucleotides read TGTGCCAGCAGCAATGCTTTCAGCGGGAGGGTAAATGAGCAGTTCTTC. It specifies CASSNAFSGRVNEQFF.

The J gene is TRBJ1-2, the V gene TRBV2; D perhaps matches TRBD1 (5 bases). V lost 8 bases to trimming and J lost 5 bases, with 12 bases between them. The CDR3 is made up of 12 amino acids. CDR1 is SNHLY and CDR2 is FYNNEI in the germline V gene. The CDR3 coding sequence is TGTGCCAGCCACAGGACGTTGTATGGCTACACCTTC. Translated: CASHRTLYGYTF.

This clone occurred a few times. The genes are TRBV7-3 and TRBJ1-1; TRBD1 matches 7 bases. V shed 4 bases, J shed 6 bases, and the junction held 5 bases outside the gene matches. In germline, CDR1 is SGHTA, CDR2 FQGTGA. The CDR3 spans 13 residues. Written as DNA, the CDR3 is TGTGCCAGCAGCTACGGAGGGACAGCTGAAGCTTTCTTT. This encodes CASSYGGTAEAFF.

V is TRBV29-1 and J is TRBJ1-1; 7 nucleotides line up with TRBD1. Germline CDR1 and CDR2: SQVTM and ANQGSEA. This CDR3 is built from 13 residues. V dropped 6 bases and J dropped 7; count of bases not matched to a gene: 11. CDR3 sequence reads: CSVPGKTGYEAFF. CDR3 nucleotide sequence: TGCAGCGTCCCCGGGAAGACAGGGTATGAAGCTTTCTTT.

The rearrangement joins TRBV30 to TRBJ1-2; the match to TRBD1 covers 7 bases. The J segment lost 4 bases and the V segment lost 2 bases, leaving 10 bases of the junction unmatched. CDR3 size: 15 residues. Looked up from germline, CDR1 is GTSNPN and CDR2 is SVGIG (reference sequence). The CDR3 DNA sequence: TGTGCCTGGAGTTACTTACAGGGGTTAGCCTATGGCTACACCTTC. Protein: CAWSYLQGLAYGYTF.

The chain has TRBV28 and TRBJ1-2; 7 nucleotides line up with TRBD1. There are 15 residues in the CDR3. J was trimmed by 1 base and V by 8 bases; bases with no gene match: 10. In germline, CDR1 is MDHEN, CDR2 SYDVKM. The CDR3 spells CASVGTAEGNYGYTF. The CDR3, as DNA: TGTGCCAGCGTCGGGACAGCCGAAGGTAACTATGGCTACACCTTC.

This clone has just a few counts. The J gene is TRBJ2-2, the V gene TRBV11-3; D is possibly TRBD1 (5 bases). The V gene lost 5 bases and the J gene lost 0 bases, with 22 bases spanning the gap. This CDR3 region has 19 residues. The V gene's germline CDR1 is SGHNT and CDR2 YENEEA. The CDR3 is CASSSNTGFMGSNTGELFF. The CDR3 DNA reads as TGTGCCAGCAGCAGTAACACAGGTTTTATGGGATCGAACACCGGGGAGCTGTTTTTT. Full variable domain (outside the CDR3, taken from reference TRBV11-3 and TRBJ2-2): EAGVVQSPRYKIIEKKQPVAFWCNPISGHNTLYWYLQNLGQGPELLIRYENEEAVDDSQLPKDRFSAERLKGVDSTLKIQPAELGDSAVYLCASSSNTGFMGSNTGELFFGEGSRLTVL.

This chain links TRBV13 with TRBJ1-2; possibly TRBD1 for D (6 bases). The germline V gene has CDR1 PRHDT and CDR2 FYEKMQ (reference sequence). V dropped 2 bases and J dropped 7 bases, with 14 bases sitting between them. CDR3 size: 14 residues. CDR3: CASSLQGLGGGYTF. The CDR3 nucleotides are TGTGCCAGCAGCTTACAGGGGCTTGGGGGTGGCTACACCTTC.

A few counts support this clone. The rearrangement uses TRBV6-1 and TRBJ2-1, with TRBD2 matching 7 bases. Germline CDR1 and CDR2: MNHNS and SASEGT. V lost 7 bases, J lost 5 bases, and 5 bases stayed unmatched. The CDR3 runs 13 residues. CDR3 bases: TGTGCCAGCACGCAGCGGGGTAACAATGAGCAGTTCTTC. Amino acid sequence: CASTQRGNNEQFF.

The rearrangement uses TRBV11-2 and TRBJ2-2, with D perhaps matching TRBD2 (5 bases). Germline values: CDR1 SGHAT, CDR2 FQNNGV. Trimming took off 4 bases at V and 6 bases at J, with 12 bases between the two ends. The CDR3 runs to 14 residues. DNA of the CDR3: TGTGCCAGCAGCTCGGGAAGGGCAGCCGGGGAGCTGTTTTTT. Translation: CASSSGRAAGELFF.

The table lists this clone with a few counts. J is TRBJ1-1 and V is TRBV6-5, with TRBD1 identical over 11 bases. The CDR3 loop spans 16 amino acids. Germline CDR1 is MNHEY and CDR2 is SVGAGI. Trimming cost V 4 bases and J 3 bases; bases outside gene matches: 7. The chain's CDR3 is CASSSGQGARYTEAFF. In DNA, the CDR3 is TGTGCCAGCAGTTCTGGACAGGGGGCGCGGTACACTGAAGCTTTCTTT.

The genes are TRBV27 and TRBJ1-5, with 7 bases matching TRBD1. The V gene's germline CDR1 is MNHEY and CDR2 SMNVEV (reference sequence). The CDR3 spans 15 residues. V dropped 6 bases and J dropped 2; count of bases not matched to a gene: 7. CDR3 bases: TGTGCCAGCAGGATTATTGGACAGGGCAATCAGCCCCAGCATTTT. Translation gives CASRIIGQGNQPQHF.

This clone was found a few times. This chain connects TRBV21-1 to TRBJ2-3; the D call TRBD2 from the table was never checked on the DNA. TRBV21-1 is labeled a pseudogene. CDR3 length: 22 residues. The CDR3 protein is CASSTRTSGRAVCLENTDTQYF. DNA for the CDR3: TGTGCCAGCAGCACCCGGACTAGCGGGAGGGCCGTTTGTTTAGAGAACACAGATACGCAGTATTTT.